Detailed here is one TCR beta chain. Its target antigen remains unknown. No base quality information exists; no much larger clone differs at one position. The CDR3 covers 16 residues, taking in both the cysteine and the phenylalanine. CDR3 DNA only is kept here, 48 bases in frame from base 1. V is shortened by 7 bases, J by 1 base, and the region joining them spans 16 bases. Reading the germline V gene gives CDR1 SNHLY and CDR2 FYNNEI. TCRbeta CDR3 regions were amplified from genomic DNA using the immunoSEQ Assay, a bias-controlled multiplex PCR. On the authors' methods: Nucleated cell counts per sample were estimated from amplification of reference gene primers within the assay. To quantify the absolute abundance of each unique TCRbeta CDR3 rearrangement, sequence reads were collapsed and filtered. Productive Simpson clonality was computed per sample as the square root of Simpson's diversity index over productive rearrangements. TCRdb provides this immuneACCESS table in a form limited to in-frame rearrangements. Some clones are lacking; in checked studies, under half of them reflect an unresolved V gene, and why the rest are absent is not known. V and J calls and clone size are given by that table; D and trimming were obtained from the DNA. The sample table holds approximately 240,000 clones, of which over 75% were seen once. Of the sample, around 2.2% falls within the top ten clones.

These data are taken from a study of blood T cell repertoires in COVID-19 (dated by TCRdb to 2019 to 2021). With regard to the full study: Samples from collaborators originated in the United States, Italy and Spain and spanned both the acute and convalescent phases of COVID-19. The prospective study material was composed of cDNA or gDNA derived from T cells, B-cell-depleted T cells, or PBMCs. Deeply sampled blood TCRbeta repertoires from subjects exposed to, actively infected with, or recovered from COVID-19 were included in the dataset. The repertoires were released in a freely available public database intended as a resource for research on the immune response to SARS-CoV-2. Samples came from the ongoing ImmuneRACE study (first 160 participants) plus 1,254 subjects from 6 global collaborators. Sample metadata almost always included a de-identified subject ID, COVID-19 status, age in years and sex. Where available, HLA class I and class II types were obtained from metadata supplied by the sample provider rather than from assay-based typing. Points the paper makes about the study in general: The quantity of clinical and demographic metadata differed by source and by participant and was supplied without curation.

Samples from volunteer blood donors who had recovered from COVID-19 were contributed by a second Seattle source. Whole blood was collected in K2EDTA tubes by collaborating institutions according to the institutions' own protocols. For TCRbeta analysis, collaborators shipped samples in one of three forms: frozen whole blood, isolated PBMCs, or DNA extracted from either of those sample types. The specimen sequenced was peripheral blood. Here the chain combines TRBV2 and TRBJ2-2, with TRBD2 tentatively as D gene (5 bases match). This receptor was identified in a woman in her 40s who had recovered from COVID-19. The CDR3 loop reads CASILGGSVNTGELFF. The DNA sequence follows: TGTGCCAGCATATTGGGTGGGAGTGTGAACACCGGGGAGCTGTTTTTT.